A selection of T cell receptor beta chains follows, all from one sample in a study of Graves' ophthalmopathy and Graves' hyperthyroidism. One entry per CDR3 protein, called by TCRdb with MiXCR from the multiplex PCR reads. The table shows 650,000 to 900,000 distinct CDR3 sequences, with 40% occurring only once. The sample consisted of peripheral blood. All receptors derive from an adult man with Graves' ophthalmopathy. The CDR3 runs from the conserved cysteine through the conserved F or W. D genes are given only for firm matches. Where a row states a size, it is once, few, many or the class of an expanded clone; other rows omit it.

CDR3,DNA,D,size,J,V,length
CSVIQGSSANYGYTF,TGCAGCGTTATTCAGGGGTCCAGCGCTAACTATGGCTACACCTTC,-,many,TRBJ1-2,TRBV29-1,15
CSVEEGSDEQFF,TGCAGCGTGGAAGAGGGGTCGGATGAGCAGTTCTTC,-,-,TRBJ2-1,TRBV29-1,12
CSARGSRNQETQYF,TGCAGTGCTAGAGGGAGTCGGAACCAAGAGACCCAGTACTTC,-,few,TRBJ2-5,TRBV20-1,14
CASSFRTQETQYF,TGCGCCAGCAGCTTTAGGACCCAAGAGACCCAGTACTTC,-,once,TRBJ2-5,TRBV5-1,13
CATARDRGTEAFF,TGCGCCACCGCCCGGGACAGGGGTACTGAAGCTTTCTTT,TRBD1,-,TRBJ1-1,TRBV10-2,13
CSAREGTRGDRQPQHF,TGCAGTGCTAGAGAGGGGACCAGGGGGGATAGACAGCCCCAGCATTTT,TRBD1,few,TRBJ1-5,TRBV20-1,16
CASSLIAGGNCGYTF,TGTGCCAGCAGCTTAATAGCCGGCGGAAATTGTGGCTACACCTTC,-,-,TRBJ1-2,TRBV7-9,15
CASSQDQDSPLHF,TGTGCCAGCAGCCAAGATCAAGATTCACCCCTCCACTTT,-,-,TRBJ1-6,TRBV7-9,13
CASSSPGRTQYF,TGTGCCAGCAGTTCCCCCGGAAGGACCCAGTACTTC,-,-,TRBJ2-5,TRBV12-3/TRBV12-4,12
CASSPSDRTINQPQHF,TGTGCCAGCAGCCCCTCGGACAGGACCATCAATCAGCCCCAGCATTTT,TRBD1,-,TRBJ1-5,TRBV4-2,16
CATSVAGPGETQYF,TGTGCCACCAGTGTGGCGGGCCCGGGGGAGACCCAGTACTTC,-,many,TRBJ2-5,TRBV24-1,14
CSALATNEKLFF,TGCAGTGCCTTGGCCACTAATGAAAAACTGTTTTTT,-,-,TRBJ1-4,TRBV20-1,12
CASSSQLRISNQPQHF,TGTGCCAGCAGTTCCCAATTAAGGATCTCCAATCAGCCCCAGCATTTT,-,-,TRBJ1-5,TRBV24-1,16
CASGGFEGYEQYF,TGCGCCAGCGGGGGGTTCGAAGGCTACGAGCAGTACTTC,-,many,TRBJ2-7,TRBV10-2,13
CAISDGWALGETQYF,TGTGCCATCAGTGACGGTTGGGCTTTGGGGGAGACCCAGTACTTC,-,-,TRBJ2-5,TRBV10-3,15
CSARVGTGDQYF,TGCAGTGCTAGAGTTGGGACAGGGGACCAGTACTTC,TRBD1,-,TRBJ2-7,TRBV20-1,12
CASSLDIGTGELFF,TGTGCCAGCAGCTTAGACATAGGCACCGGGGAGCTGTTTTTT,-,many,TRBJ2-2,TRBV7-6,14
CAISEREGGTEAFF,TGTGCCATCAGTGAGCGGGAGGGCGGAACTGAAGCTTTCTTT,-,many,TRBJ1-1,TRBV10-3,14
CAISDYALGQGSGYTF,TGTGCCATCAGTGATTACGCTCTGGGACAGGGCTCTGGCTACACCTTC,TRBD1,-,TRBJ1-2,TRBV10-3,16
CATSRTLGQGSSEAFF,TGTGCCACCAGCAGGACCCTAGGACAGGGTAGCTCTGAAGCTTTCTTT,TRBD1,many,TRBJ1-1,TRBV15,16
CASSVETGDSNQPQHF,TGTGCCAGCAGTGTAGAGACAGGGGATAGCAATCAGCCCCAGCATTTT,TRBD1,-,TRBJ1-5,TRBV10-3,16
CASSLGAQGLAEAFF,TGTGCCAGCAGCTTAGGTGCGCAGGGCCTTGCTGAAGCTTTCTTT,-,many,TRBJ1-1,TRBV7-2,15